A selection of T cell receptor beta chains follows, all from one sample in a study of blood T cells in healthy people across ages. In TCRdb, the 5' RACE reads were re-called with MiXCR into one record per CDR3 protein. The sample contains hundreds of thousands of distinct CDR3 sequences, 35% to 50% of which appear only once. Input material: blood. Receptors were obtained from a man older than 75 in good health. CDR3s include the opening cysteine and the closing phenylalanine or tryptophan. A D gene is named only where the DNA matches it firmly. The listing skips clone size in some rows; elsewhere it reads once, few, many or a size class.

D gene,clone size,J gene,V gene,CDR3 DNA,CDR3 protein
NA,NA,TRBJ1-1,TRBV29-1,TGCAGCGTAAAAGACAGGCCCAACACTGAAGCTTTCTTT,CSVKDRPNTEAFF
NA,NA,TRBJ1-2,TRBV20-1,TGCAGTGCTAGAGATCAGCCGGGGCGCCTCTCTGGCTACACCTTC,CSARDQPGRLSGYTF
TRBD1,NA,TRBJ1-5,TRBV7-9,TGTGCCAGCAGCCTCGGACAGGGGATAAGCAATCAGCCCCAGCATTTT,CASSLGQGISNQPQHF
NA,NA,TRBJ2-6,TRBV5-1,TGCGCCAGCTACCCAGCCGTCTCTGGGGCCAACGTCCTGACTTTC,CASYPAVSGANVLTF
NA,NA,TRBJ1-5,TRBV6-6,TGTGCCAGCAGTTTGGGACGGGGAACGCAGCCCCAGCATTTT,CASSLGRGTQPQHF
NA,few,TRBJ1-2,TRBV4-3,TGCGCCAGCAGCCAAGATTTAAACTATGGCTACACCTTC,CASSQDLNYGYTF
NA,NA,TRBJ2-7,TRBV7-2,TGTGCCGGCAGCTCTAGTACGGGGTTCGAGCAGTACTTC,CAGSSSTGFEQYF
NA,NA,TRBJ2-3,TRBV7-2,TGTGCCAGCAGCCCACAAAACCTTCTCACAGATACGCAGTATTTT,CASSPQNLLTDTQYF
NA,many,TRBJ2-7,TRBV6-2/TRBV6-3,TGTGCCAGCACCGACGGGACTCTCGGATACGAGCAGTACTTC,CASTDGTLGYEQYF
NA,NA,TRBJ2-2,TRBV29-1,TGCAGCGCCCAGCCTGTTTGGGGGACCGGGGAGCTGTTTTTT,CSAQPVWGTGELFF
NA,NA,TRBJ1-4,TRBV20-1,TGCAGTGCTAGAGTGGGGGACAAACTGTTTTTT,CSARVGDKLFF
TRBD2,NA,TRBJ2-7,TRBV7-9,TGTGCCAGCAGCCAAGGACTAGTGGTCTACAATGAGCAGTACTTC,CASSQGLVVYNEQYF
NA,few,TRBJ1-1,TRBV7-2,TGTGCCAGCAGCTCCGGGGTACGGAACACTGAAGCTTTCTTT,CASSSGVRNTEAFF
NA,NA,TRBJ1-3,TRBV7-9,TGTGCCAGCAGCTCCCGGGGGGGAAGCGGAAACACCATATATTTT,CASSSRGGSGNTIYF
NA,many,TRBJ2-6,TRBV7-9,TGTGCCAGCAGCAGGGAAACTGGGGCCAACGTCCTGACTTTC,CASSRETGANVLTF
TRBD2,NA,TRBJ2-4,TRBV20-1,TGCAGTAAATTAGCGGGAGATGGCAAAAACATTCAGTACTTC,CSKLAGDGKNIQYF
NA,NA,TRBJ2-7,TRBV4-1,TGCGCCAGCAGCCAAGCAAACGTAGGGGGGTTCGAGCAGTACTTC,CASSQANVGGFEQYF
TRBD1,few,TRBJ1-1,TRBV7-2,TGTGCCAGCAGATCACAGGGGGGGAACACTGAAGCTTTCTTT,CASRSQGGNTEAFF